A single sample is the source of the 8 T cell receptor beta chains below, sequenced in a study of T cells in Graves' hyperthyroidism and ophthalmopathy. The TCR beta CDR3 regions underwent amplification using RNA transcripts as the source. The HTBI primer set was used in a first-round RT-PCR of the TCR CDR3. MiXCR, run by TCRdb on the multiplex PCR reads, gives a single entry per CDR3 protein. This repertoire shows a few hundred thousand distinct CDR3 sequences, more than 13% found once; its top ten account for about 31%. Specimen: blood. Every receptor here comes from a woman aged 25 to 39 with Graves' hyperthyroidism.

This sequence joins TRBV27 and TRBJ2-1; D possibly uses TRBD1 or TRBD2 (5 bases each). This CDR3 comprises 15 residues. Germline CDR1 reads MNHEY; CDR2 reads SMNVEV (reference sequence). The ends were cut back, 5 bases at V and 6 bases at J, with 17 bases in the middle. For the CDR3, the DNA is TGTGCCAGCAGTCTCGGGCCGGGGCTGGCCAATGAGCAGTTCTTC. Translated, it gives CASSLGPGLANEQFF.

The chain has TRBV7-9 and TRBJ1-4; 8 positions agree with TRBD1. The V and J ends lost 5 bases and 8 bases, in that order; junction bases with no gene match: 13. The germline CDR1 and CDR2 sequences are SEHNR and FQNEAQ (reference sequence). The CDR3 runs to 16 residues. The CDR3 sequence: CASSRGRTGMDEKLFF. DNA for the CDR3: TGTGCCAGCAGCCGAGGACGGACAGGGATGGACGAAAAACTGTTTTTT.

This clonotype was seen repeatedly, ten times or more. V is TRBV20-1 and J is TRBJ2-1, with 7 bases that match TRBD2. Germline loops: CDR1 DFQATT, CDR2 SNEGSKA (reference sequence). This CDR3 spans 14 amino acids. The trim removed 5 bases at V and 2 bases at J, leaving 6 bases unmatched. CDR3 nucleotides: TGCAGTGCTGGGGGACGGGAGGCCTACAATGAGCAGTTCTTC. Translated, it gives CSAGGREAYNEQFF.

The chain uses TRBV20-1 and TRBJ2-3; 11 bases are a match to TRBD2. Trimming at V came to 8 bases and at J to 2 bases, leaving 15 bases not matched to a gene. Germline loops: CDR1 DFQATT, CDR2 SNEGSKA (reference sequence). This CDR3 has 17 residues. CDR3 in amino acids: CSFKDGGLAGNTDTQYF. The CDR3, as DNA: TGCAGTTTTAAGGACGGCGGACTAGCGGGCAACACAGATACGCAGTATTTT.

The chain carries TRBV5-4 and TRBJ2-1; a weak D match, TRBD1 (6 bases). CDR1 and CDR2 from the germline V gene are SGHNT and YYREEE (reference sequence). V was trimmed by 0 bases and J by 3 bases, leaving 13 bases between them. This CDR3 spans 16 amino acids. CDR3 nucleotides: TGTGCCAGCAGCTTGGCTTGGCAGGGGCTCTACAATGAGCAGTTCTTC. Translation gives CASSLAWQGLYNEQFF.

Many counts were recorded for this clonotype. V is TRBV28 and J is TRBJ1-2; 8 bases line up with TRBD1. Losses at the gene ends were 3 bases for V and 9 bases for J; bases not matched to a gene: 12. The CDR3 has 15 amino acids. Per the germline V gene, CDR1 is MDHEN and CDR2 is SYDVKM. The CDR3 sequence: CASSFSDAGGQRYTF. In DNA form, the CDR3 reads TGTGCCAGCAGTTTTTCCGATGCAGGGGGCCAGCGCTACACCTTC.

Ten or more counts support this clonotype. The chain carries TRBV6-1 and TRBJ2-7; 9 nucleotides align to TRBD1. Per germline, CDR1 MNHNS and CDR2 SASEGT. V lost 5 bases, J lost 5 bases, and 10 bases stayed unmatched. This CDR3 contains 15 residues. The CDR3 DNA is TGTGCCAGCAGTCCCTCGGGACAGGGTGTGGACGAGCAGTACTTC. Amino acids: CASSPSGQGVDEQYF.

This chain uses TRBV20-1 with TRBJ2-3; 9 bases line up with TRBD1. Losses at the gene ends were 6 bases for V and 0 bases for J; bases not matched to a gene: 10. Germline CDR1 and CDR2: DFQATT and SNEGSKA (reference sequence). The CDR3 runs 16 residues. The CDR3 coding sequence is TGCAGTGCGGGGGGGACAGGGACACCAAGCACAGATACGCAGTATTTT. Protein product: CSAGGTGTPSTDTQYF.